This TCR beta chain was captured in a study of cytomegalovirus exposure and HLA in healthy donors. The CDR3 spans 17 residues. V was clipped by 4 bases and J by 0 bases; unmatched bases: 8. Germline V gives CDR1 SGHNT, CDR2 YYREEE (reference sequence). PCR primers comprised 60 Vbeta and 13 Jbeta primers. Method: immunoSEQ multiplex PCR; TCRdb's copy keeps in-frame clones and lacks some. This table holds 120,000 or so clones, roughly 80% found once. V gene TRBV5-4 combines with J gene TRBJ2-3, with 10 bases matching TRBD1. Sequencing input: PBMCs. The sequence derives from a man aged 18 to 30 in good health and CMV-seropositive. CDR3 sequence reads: CASSVEPGQGSTDTQYF. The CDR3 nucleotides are TGTGCCAGCAGCGTGGAACCGGGACAGGGGAGCACAGATACGCAGTATTTT.